The 9 T cell receptor beta chains below come from one sample, sequenced in a study of blood T cell repertoires in COVID-19. Produced via immunoSEQ multiplex PCR; TCRdb's table is partial and in-frame only. The sample holds 180,000 or so clones, approximately 86% seen once. The specimen sequenced was peripheral blood. These TCRs come from a man between 18 and 35 years old with acute or convalescent COVID-19.

The rearrangement joins TRBV19 to TRBJ1-2; D is possibly TRBD1 (5 bases). Trimming stripped 7 bases from V and 4 bases from J, with 19 bases between. The CDR3 consists of 15 residues. Germline assignment: CDR1 LNHDA and CDR2 SQIVND (reference sequence). CDR3 residues: CASTLGQGGSYGYTF. As DNA, the CDR3 is TGTGCCAGTACCTTGGGGCAGGGCGGCAGCTATGGCTACACCTTC. Together with reference TRBV19 and TRBJ1-2, the CDR3 gives the full variable domain: DGGITQSPKYLFRKEGQNVTLSCEQNLNHDAMYWYRQDPGQGLRLIYYSQIVNDFQKGDIAEGYSVSREKKESFPLTVTSAQKNPTAFYLCASTLGQGGSYGYTFGSGTRLTVV.

The chain uses TRBV7-6 and TRBJ2-5, with a possible D match to TRBD2 (6 bases). V dropped 8 bases and J dropped 4 bases, with 20 bases sitting between them. CDR1 is SGHVS, CDR2 FNYEAQ, per germline. There are 15 residues in the CDR3. Here the CDR3 DNA reads TGTGCCAGCTTTCCACAAAAGTCGGAGGGAGAGACCCAGTACTTC. Translated: CASFPQKSEGETQYF.

The genes are TRBV6-5 and TRBJ2-6; TRBD1 agrees at 7 bases. J lost 2 bases, V lost 7 bases, and 5 bases had no gene match. The CDR3 totals 15 residues. Germline V CDR1 and CDR2: MNHEY, SVGAGI. CDR3 nucleotides: TGTGCCAGCACCCAAGACAGGGCTGGGGCCAACGTCCTGACTTTC. This codes for CASTQDRAGANVLTF.

J is TRBJ1-2 and V is TRBV5-1; TRBD1 aligns across 9 bases. This CDR3 is built from 15 residues. The V gene's germline CDR1 is SGHRS and CDR2 YFSETQ. V was clipped by 4 bases and J by 4 bases; unmatched bases: 8. CDR3 nucleotide sequence: TGCGCCAGCAGCAGTGGACAGGGGAACTTCTATGGCTACACCTTC. Translation gives CASSSGQGNFYGYTF.

This clone appeared a single time. The chain is built from TRBV28 and TRBJ1-2; D unresolved. Germline V gene lookup returns CDR1 MDHEN and CDR2 SYDVKM. V gave up 4 bases and J gave up 0 bases, with 9 bases separating them. The CDR3 totals 14 residues. CDR3 region: CASSSDTPNYGYTF. The DNA of the CDR3 is TGTGCCAGCAGTTCCGACACCCCTAACTATGGCTACACCTTC.

This clone was seen a single time. The J gene is TRBJ2-2, the V gene TRBV7-3, with TRBD1 identical over 11 bases. This CDR3 comprises 19 residues. Per the germline V gene, CDR1 is SGHTA and CDR2 is FQGTGA. V shed 5 bases, J shed 1 base, and the junction held 12 bases outside the gene matches. CDR3 in amino acids: CASSARRTGGLLNTGELFF. The CDR3 region has the DNA TGTGCCAGCAGCGCCAGGCGGACAGGGGGCCTTCTGAACACCGGGGAGCTGTTTTTT. The full variable domain, in which reference TRBV7-3 and TRBJ2-2 provide the parts outside the CDR3, is GAGVSQTPSNKVTEKGKYVELRCDPISGHTALYWYRQSLGQGPEFLIYFQGTGAADDSGLPNDRFFAVRPEGSVSTLKIQRTERGDSAVYLCASSARRTGGLLNTGELFFGEGSRLTVL.

This rearrangement joins TRBV6-6 to TRBJ2-7; 10 bases align to TRBD1. Trimming took 2 bases from V and 3 from J; bases not matched to a gene: 4. Germline CDR1 reads MNHNY; CDR2 reads SVGAGI (reference sequence). The CDR3 runs 15 residues. The CDR3 sequence: CASSYEDRGGYEQYV. The CDR3 bases are TGTGCCAGCAGTTACGAGGACAGGGGGGGCTACGAGCAGTACGTC.

V gene TRBV7-2 combines with J gene TRBJ1-2; no definite D call. Germline V gene data show CDR1 as SGHTA and CDR2 as FQGNSA. Between the trimmed V and J ends, which lost 5 bases and 0 bases, there was a span of 25 bases. The CDR3 has 19 amino acids. The CDR3 loop is CASSAQRAMKKNTNYGYTF. CDR3 nucleotides: TGTGCCAGCAGCGCCCAGCGGGCCATGAAAAAAAACACTAACTATGGCTACACCTTC. Full variable domain (remainder filled in from reference TRBV7-2 and TRBJ1-2): GAGVSQSPSNKVTEKGKDVELRCDPISGHTALYWYRQSLGQGLEFLIYFQGNSAPDKSGLPSDRFSAERTGGSVSTLTIQRTQQEDSAVYLCASSAQRAMKKNTNYGYTFGSGTRLTVV.

This sequence joins TRBV4-2 and TRBJ2-5, with 8 bases that match TRBD1. The junction had 12 bases not matched to a gene; V was cut back by 2 bases and J by 4 bases. From germline, CDR1 is LGHNA and CDR2 YNFKEQ. The CDR3 length is 17 residues. Here the CDR3 reads CASSQLPSSGGGETQYF. The CDR3 DNA is TGTGCCAGCAGCCAATTGCCGAGTTCAGGGGGCGGAGAGACCCAGTACTTC.